A single sample is the source of the 20 T cell receptor beta chains below, sequenced in a study of CD8 T cells in ankylosing spondylitis (dated 2017 in TCRdb). Library preparation employed 5' RACE. TCRdb names Illumina HiSeq 2500 as the instrument used. Through fastp at Q25 and MiXCR, TCRdb rebuilt clones from the public reads, retaining in-frame beta chains. Identical CDR3 proteins give one entry, which carries the most common genes and DNA. The table for this sample lists 200,000 to 250,000 distinct CDR3 sequences; roughly a tenth of them were counted only once. 2.6% of the sample rests with the top ten. Sequencing was done on a sample of blood, either unsorted or a sorted T cell fraction (not recorded which). The origin of the receptors is a male donor with ankylosing spondylitis or in good health (not recorded which).

Only a few counts were recorded for this clonotype. This chain links TRBV6-2 or TRBV6-3 with TRBJ1-1; a possible D gene is TRBD1 (6 bases). In germline, CDR1 is MNHEY, CDR2 SVGEGT. This CDR3 contains 17 residues. Trimming shortened V by 2 bases and J by 4 bases, and 20 bases separated the two germline ends. The CDR3 reads CASSYIRGGSRITEAFF. The CDR3 nucleotides read TGTGCCAGCAGTTACATCAGGGGAGGGAGTAGGATCACTGAAGCTTTCTTT.

This clonotype turned up a few times. The J gene is TRBJ2-3, the V gene TRBV30, with D unresolved. V gave up 5 bases and J gave up 0 bases, with 21 bases separating them. The CDR3 extends over 17 amino acids. The germline V gene encodes CDR1 GTSNPN and CDR2 SVGIG (reference sequence). The CDR3 nucleotides read TGTGCCTGGGGGGTACGGTGGCAGACACGTAGCACAGATACGCAGTATTTT. Translation gives CAWGVRWQTRSTDTQYF.

In this sample, this clonotype turned up many times. The chain joins TRBV5-1 to TRBJ1-6; 9 bases align to TRBD1. This CDR3 contains 15 residues. Germline lookup yields CDR1 SGHRS and CDR2 YFSETQ. The V gene end was trimmed by 0 bases and the J gene end by 7 bases; junction bases not matched to a gene: 2. The CDR3 region has the DNA TGCGCCAGCAGCTTGGTCGGACAGGGGAATTCACCCCTCCACTTT. Encoded protein: CASSLVGQGNSPLHF.

This clonotype was observed at least ten times. The gene calls are TRBV25-1 and TRBJ1-1; D unclear. The germline V and J ends were trimmed by 3 bases and 1 base, with 3 bases remaining between them. CDR1 is MGHDK, CDR2 SYGVNS, per germline. The CDR3 has 12 residues. The CDR3 here is CASSDWNTEAFF. In nucleotides, the CDR3 is TGTGCCAGCAGTGATTGGAACACTGAAGCTTTCTTT. Full variable domain (outside the CDR3, taken from reference TRBV25-1 and TRBJ1-1): EADIYQTPRYLVIGTGKKITLECSQTMGHDKMYWYQQDPGMELHLIHYSYGVNSTEKGDLSSESTVSRIRTEHFPLTLESARPSHTSQYLCASSDWNTEAFFGQGTRLTVV.

This clonotype came up many times. V is TRBV30 and J is TRBJ2-1, with a weak D call TRBD2 (6 bases). V lost 4 bases to trimming and J lost 4 bases, with 14 bases between them. Per the germline V gene, CDR1 is GTSNPN and CDR2 is SVGIG (reference sequence). The length of the CDR3 is 14 residues. For the CDR3, the DNA is TGTGCCTGGACCCGCGGGGATCCTTACAATGAGCAGTTCTTC. As protein: CAWTRGDPYNEQFF.

This clonotype has a handful of counts. The J gene is TRBJ2-7, the V gene TRBV2, with D possibly being TRBD1 (5 bases). With 6 bases removed from V and 0 bases from J, the gap between germline ends came to 15 bases. Germline V CDR1 and CDR2: SNHLY, FYNNEI. The CDR3 has 15 amino acids. CDR3 DNA: TGTGCCAGCAGCCCAATAGGGGAATACTCCTACGAGCAGTACTTC. It codes for CASSPIGEYSYEQYF.

This clonotype was seen a handful of times. This chain uses TRBV7-6 with TRBJ2-1, with D unclear. Germline loops: CDR1 SGHVS, CDR2 FNYEAQ. Trimming took 3 bases from V and 8 from J, leaving 11 bases between them. This CDR3 is 13 amino acids long. CDR3 DNA: TGTGCCAGCAGCTTGGGCCTTCGGGATGAGCAGTTCTTC. Amino acids: CASSLGLRDEQFF.

The table lists this clonotype with many counts. The chain uses TRBV12-3 or TRBV12-4 and TRBJ1-5; unclear D gene. Trimming removed 9 bases at V and 4 bases at J, with 13 bases between. The CDR3 spans 13 residues. Written as DNA, the CDR3 is TGTGCCAGTTCCCCACAGCAGAATCAGCCCCAGCATTTT. This encodes CASSPQQNQPQHF.

This clonotype was recorded many times. The chain combines TRBV29-1 with TRBJ2-2; D ambiguous. Germline CDR1 and CDR2: SQVTM and ANQGSEA. There are 11 residues in the CDR3. V was shortened by 5 bases and J by 4 bases, with 5 bases between the two germline ends. CDR3 protein: CSVFVTGELFF. For the CDR3, the DNA is TGCAGCGTTTTCGTCACCGGGGAGCTGTTTTTT.

This clonotype was seen more than once but under ten times. V and J are TRBV7-9 and TRBJ1-2; TRBD1 agrees at 7 bases. Trimming cost V 5 bases and J 3 bases; bases outside gene matches: 12. This CDR3 has 16 amino acids. Germline V CDR1 and CDR2: SEHNR, FQNEAQ (reference sequence). CDR3 nucleotides: TGTGCCAGCAGCGACGGACAGGCGGTACTCTACTATGGCTACACCTTC. Amino acid sequence: CASSDGQAVLYYGYTF.

This clonotype was observed at least ten times. This chain connects TRBV12-3 or TRBV12-4 to TRBJ2-7; 7 bases align to TRBD1. V lost 5 bases and J lost 5; bases outside the gene matches: 9. CDR3 length: 14 residues. The CDR3 sequence is CASSPRRTGNEQYF. The DNA of the CDR3 is TGTGCCAGCAGTCCGCGCAGGACAGGTAACGAGCAGTACTTC.

This clonotype was found many times. V and J are TRBV7-2 and TRBJ2-2, with 11 nucleotides matching TRBD2. V was pared by 5 bases and J by 5 bases, with 4 bases of the junction left unmatched. CDR1 is SGHTA and CDR2 is FQGNSA in the germline V gene. The CDR3 sequence is 15 residues long. This CDR3 is CASSDLAGGTGELFF. The CDR3 DNA reads as TGTGCCAGCAGCGATTTAGCGGGAGGGACCGGGGAGCTGTTTTTT.

This clonotype was seen many times. The V gene is TRBV20-1, the J gene TRBJ2-7; the D is unclear. Deletions cut 5 bases from V and 3 bases from J, with 8 bases between. The CDR3 sequence is 11 residues long. The germline CDR1 and CDR2 sequences are DFQATT and SNEGSKA (reference sequence). The CDR3 bases are TGCAGTGCTGTCTGGGACTACGAGCAGTACTTC. Translation: CSAVWDYEQYF.

In its sample, this clonotype was seen many times. The V and J genes are TRBV29-1 and TRBJ2-3; 8 bases map to TRBD2. This CDR3 has 13 residues. Germline V gives CDR1 SQVTM, CDR2 ANQGSEA. After removal of 6 bases from V and 5 bases from J, the junction contained 7 bases not matched to a gene. CDR3 coding DNA: TGCAGCGTAGCGGGGGCCCGGGAAGATACGCAGTATTTT. Translating gives CSVAGAREDTQYF.

In regard to this clonotype: One end of the junction does not line up with germline, which may come from a read error. The chain carries TRBV7-9 and TRBJ2-1; D is undetermined. Per the germline V gene, CDR1 is SEHNR and CDR2 is FQNEAQ (reference sequence). The CDR3 length is 17 residues. The CDR3 region is CVSSHPWAPKTSDEQFF. In nucleotides, the CDR3 is TGTGTCAGCAGCCATCCCTGGGCCCCCAAAACGAGCGATGAGCAGTTCTTC.

This clonotype has ten or more counts. The chain combines TRBV20-1 with TRBJ2-4; TRBD1 matches at 9 bases. Trimming took 8 bases from V and 7 from J; bases not matched to a gene: 6. There are 12 residues in the CDR3. Per germline, CDR1 DFQATT and CDR2 SNEGSKA (reference sequence). The CDR3 region is CSYQDRGNIQYF. CDR3 in DNA: TGCAGTTATCAGGACAGGGGCAACATTCAGTACTTC.

This clonotype was recorded at least ten times. This sequence joins TRBV24-1 and TRBJ2-1; D is unresolved. The CDR3 contains 17 residues. Looked up from germline, CDR1 is KGHDR and CDR2 is SFDVKD. Trimming left V 4 bases short and J 0 bases short, with 15 bases between. The DNA of the CDR3 is TGTGCCACCAGTGACCACAAGGTCGGTAGCTCCTACAATGAGCAGTTCTTC. Encoded protein: CATSDHKVGSSYNEQFF.

The table lists this clonotype with many counts. The genes are TRBV6-1 and TRBJ1-1; tentative D call: TRBD1 (5 bases). The germline V gene encodes CDR1 MNHNS and CDR2 SASEGT. The CDR3 extends over 15 amino acids. Trimming removed 8 bases at V and 1 base at J, with 17 bases between. CDR3 nucleotides: TGTGCCAGCCGCCCCGGGTCAGGGCCGAACACTGAAGCTTTCTTT. Protein sequence: CASRPGSGPNTEAFF.

V usage is TRBV12-3 or TRBV12-4 and J usage is TRBJ1-5; TRBD1 agrees at 8 bases. The CDR3 is made up of 16 amino acids. V was clipped by 6 bases and J by 2 bases; unmatched bases: 9. The CDR3 bases are TGTGCCAGCAGCCCCGGACAGGGCCGAGGCAATCAGCCCCAGCATTTT. Residues: CASSPGQGRGNQPQHF.

This clonotype was detected many times. The chain links TRBV9 to TRBJ2-5, with D maybe TRBD2 (6 bases). Trimming removed 0 bases from V and 3 bases from J, with 6 bases in between. This CDR3 is built from 13 residues. From germline, CDR1 is SGDLS and CDR2 YYNGEE. Here the CDR3 DNA reads TGTGCCAGCAGCGTAGGCGGGAAAGAGACCCAGTACTTC. Amino acids: CASSVGGKETQYF.